This T cell receptor beta chain is drawn from a study of T cells after yellow fever vaccination. Study-wide points: Peaking faster, on day 5 versus 15, the secondary response was nonetheless weaker. At approximately 95% for CD4 and 70% to 90% for CD8, most primary-vaccination clones showed up again after the booster.

A few counts support this clonotype. Its cognate antigen is unknown. Germline CDR1 and CDR2: DFQATT and SNEGSKA (reference sequence). The germline V and J ends were trimmed by 5 bases and 3 bases, with 16 bases remaining between them. This CDR3 region has 14 residues. The 5'RACE template-switching step produced TCR cDNA and added a universal primer site and UMIs. Each CDR3 protein is one row after TCRdb ran MiXCR on the 5' RACE reads. The sample lists some 600,000 distinct CDR3 sequences; about 17% were seen once. The chain has TRBV20-1 and TRBJ1-1; D perhaps matches TRBD1 (6 bases). This sequence originates from a man younger than 35 who received the YFV17D yellow fever vaccine. The starting material was PBMCs, obtained 5 to 6 days after the first yellow fever vaccination. The CDR3 DNA reads as TGCAGTGCTGGGGGCGGGTCCTCCGACACTGAAGCTTTCTTT. It specifies CSAGGGSSDTEAFF.